Listed below are T cell receptor beta chains from one sample, sequenced in a study of neoadjuvant anti-PD-1 for oral cavity cancer. Here immunoSEQ multiplex PCR was the method, and the copy in TCRdb shows in-frame clones only, minus some. The sample consists of about 68,000 clones, 85% of them appearing once. Sample: PBMCs, taken after nivolumab (anti-PD-1) treatment. The receptors were sampled from a person between 40 and 80 years old with oral cavity squamous cell carcinoma. CDR3s include the opening cysteine and the closing phenylalanine or tryptophan. Fields, in order: J gene, clone size, V gene, CDR3 protein. The size of a clone is reported for some rows only, either as once, few or many, or as a class for expanded clones.

J: TRBJ1-4
size: .
V: TRBV9
CDR3: CASSQSRGGHEKLFF

J: TRBJ2-3
size: few
V: TRBV5-6
CDR3: CASSPGQGWFTDTQYF

J: TRBJ1-5
size: .
V: TRBV19
CDR3: CASSIATGDGNQPQHF

J: TRBJ2-1
size: .
V: TRBV30
CDR3: CAWSVTSGRYNEQFF

J: TRBJ2-1
size: once
V: TRBV6-5
CDR3: CAARDPGALKQFF

J: TRBJ2-7
size: .
V: TRBV4-1
CDR3: CASSRSASETYEQYF

J: TRBJ2-7
size: .
V: TRBV19
CDR3: CASRNNRDSRSYEQYF

J: TRBJ2-3
size: .
V: TRBV6-6
CDR3: CASSYLRGTTDTQYF

J: TRBJ2-7
size: once
V: TRBV7-6
CDR3: CASSSGQGREQYF

J: TRBJ2-3
size: .
V: TRBV10-3
CDR3: CAIASGADTQYF

J: TRBJ2-1
size: .
V: TRBV5-1
CDR3: CASSSGGAAYNEQFF

J: TRBJ2-3
size: .
V: TRBV11-3
CDR3: CASSLDADTQYF

J: TRBJ2-7
size: .
V: TRBV30
CDR3: CAWSVGETYEQYF

J: TRBJ1-1
size: .
V: TRBV11-2
CDR3: CASSLATGGGTEAFF

J: TRBJ1-2
size: .
V: TRBV6-1
CDR3: CASSSSGYQGYTF

J: TRBJ2-7
size: once
V: TRBV28
CDR3: CASSPSGQGNYEQYF

J: TRBJ2-1
size: .
V: TRBV6-5
CDR3: CASSWSSSSNNEQFF

J: TRBJ2-5
size: .
V: TRBV6-6
CDR3: CASSYWEETQYF

J: TRBJ2-5
size: .
V: TRBV6-6
CDR3: CASTPGQGETQYF

J: TRBJ2-7
size: .
V: TRBV29-1
CDR3: CSVSIPYEQYF

J: TRBJ1-2
size: .
V: TRBV11-2
CDR3: CASSFLPGESYGYTF

J: TRBJ1-1
size: .
V: TRBV6-5
CDR3: CASSYSGSGEAFF

J: TRBJ2-7
size: .
V: TRBV19
CDR3: CASTHRRQREGHEQYF

J: TRBJ2-7
size: .
V: TRBV9
CDR3: CASSVERPGVEQYF

J: TRBJ1-5
size: .
V: TRBV2
CDR3: CASTDRYGNQPQHF

J: TRBJ2-7
size: .
V: TRBV11-3
CDR3: CASSPDRGNGEQYF